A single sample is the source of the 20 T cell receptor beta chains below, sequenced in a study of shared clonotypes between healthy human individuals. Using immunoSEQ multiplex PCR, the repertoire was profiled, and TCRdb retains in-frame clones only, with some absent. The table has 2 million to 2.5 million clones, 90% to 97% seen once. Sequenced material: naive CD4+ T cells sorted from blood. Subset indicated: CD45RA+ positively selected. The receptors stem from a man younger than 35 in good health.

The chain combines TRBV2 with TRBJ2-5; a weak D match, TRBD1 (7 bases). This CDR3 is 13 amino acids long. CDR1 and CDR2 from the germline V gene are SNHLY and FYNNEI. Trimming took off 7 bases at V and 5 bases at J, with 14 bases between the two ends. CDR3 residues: CASTAGGWETQYF. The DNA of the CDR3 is TGTGCCAGCACCGCAGGGGGGTGGGAGACCCAGTACTTC.

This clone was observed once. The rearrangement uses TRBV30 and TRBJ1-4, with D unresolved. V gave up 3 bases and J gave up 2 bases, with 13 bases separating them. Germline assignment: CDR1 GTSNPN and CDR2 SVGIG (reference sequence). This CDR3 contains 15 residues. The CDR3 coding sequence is TGTGCCTGGAGCGGCCCGGGGTGGACTAATGAAAAACTGTTTTTT. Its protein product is CAWSGPGWTNEKLFF.

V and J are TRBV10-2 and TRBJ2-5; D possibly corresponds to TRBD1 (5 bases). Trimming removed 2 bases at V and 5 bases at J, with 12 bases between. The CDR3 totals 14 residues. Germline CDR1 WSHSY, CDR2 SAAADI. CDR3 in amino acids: CASSEGASRETQYF. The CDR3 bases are TGCGCCAGCAGTGAGGGGGCCAGCCGCGAGACCCAGTACTTC.

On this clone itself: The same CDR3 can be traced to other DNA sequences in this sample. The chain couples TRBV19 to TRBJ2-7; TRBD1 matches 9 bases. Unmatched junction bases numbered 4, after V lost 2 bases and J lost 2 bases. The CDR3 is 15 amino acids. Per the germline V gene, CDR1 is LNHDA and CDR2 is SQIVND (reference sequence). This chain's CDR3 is CASSIPGQGTYEQYF. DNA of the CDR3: TGTGCCAGTAGTATACCGGGACAGGGAACCTACGAGCAGTACTTC.

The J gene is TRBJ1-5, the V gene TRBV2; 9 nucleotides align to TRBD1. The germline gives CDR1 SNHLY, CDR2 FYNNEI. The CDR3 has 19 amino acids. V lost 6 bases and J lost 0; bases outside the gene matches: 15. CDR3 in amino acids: CASRVGGTGNRYSNQPQHF. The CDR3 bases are TGTGCCAGCAGGGTTGGGGGGACAGGGAATCGCTATAGCAATCAGCCCCAGCATTTT. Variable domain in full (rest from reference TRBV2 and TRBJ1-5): EPEVTQTPSHQVTQMGQEVILRCVPISNHLYFYWYRQILGQKVEFLVSFYNNEISEKSEIFDDQFSVERPDGSNFTLKIRSTKLEDSAMYFCASRVGGTGNRYSNQPQHFGDGTRLSIL.

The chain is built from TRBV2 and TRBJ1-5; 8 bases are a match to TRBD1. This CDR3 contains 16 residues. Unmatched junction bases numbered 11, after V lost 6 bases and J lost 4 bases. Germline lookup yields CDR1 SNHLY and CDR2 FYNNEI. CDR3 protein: CASSPYGGQANQPQHF. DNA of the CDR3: TGTGCCAGCAGCCCTTACGGGGGACAGGCGAATCAGCCCCAGCATTTT.

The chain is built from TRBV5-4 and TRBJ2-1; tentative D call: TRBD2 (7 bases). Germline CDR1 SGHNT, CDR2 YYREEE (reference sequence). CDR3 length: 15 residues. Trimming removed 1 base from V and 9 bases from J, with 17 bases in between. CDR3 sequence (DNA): TGTGCCAGCAGCTTGAGCGGGAACCCACAGGGTGAGCAGTTCTTC. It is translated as CASSLSGNPQGEQFF.

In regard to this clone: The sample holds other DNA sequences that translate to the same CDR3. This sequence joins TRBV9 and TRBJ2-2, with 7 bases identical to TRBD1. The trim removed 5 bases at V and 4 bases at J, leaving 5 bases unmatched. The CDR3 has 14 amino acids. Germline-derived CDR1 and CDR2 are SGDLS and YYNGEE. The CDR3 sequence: CASRVAGGTGELFF. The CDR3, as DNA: TGTGCCAGCAGGGTTGCAGGGGGCACCGGGGAGCTGTTTTTT.

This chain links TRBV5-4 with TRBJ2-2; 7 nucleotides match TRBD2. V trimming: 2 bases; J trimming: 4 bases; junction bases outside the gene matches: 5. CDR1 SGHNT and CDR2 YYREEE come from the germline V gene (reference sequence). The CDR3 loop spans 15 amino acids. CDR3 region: CASSFSGRSTGELFF. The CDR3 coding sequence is TGTGCCAGCAGCTTTTCCGGGAGGAGCACCGGGGAGCTGTTTTTT.

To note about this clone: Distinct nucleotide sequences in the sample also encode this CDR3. The CDR3 reads CASSYSREGYGYTF. CDR3 DNA sequence: TGTGCCAGCAGTTACTCCCGGGAGGGCTATGGCTACACCTTC. This chain uses TRBV6-5 with TRBJ1-2, with unresolved D. V gave up 0 bases and J gave up 4 bases, with 9 bases separating them. This CDR3 comprises 14 residues. Germline CDR1 reads MNHEY; CDR2 reads SVGAGI.

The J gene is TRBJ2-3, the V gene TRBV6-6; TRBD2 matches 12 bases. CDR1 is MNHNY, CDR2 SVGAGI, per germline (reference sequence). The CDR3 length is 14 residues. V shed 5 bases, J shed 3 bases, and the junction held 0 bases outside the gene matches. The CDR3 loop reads CASSLAGGTDTQYF. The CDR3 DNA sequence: TGTGCCAGCAGTCTAGCGGGGGGGACAGATACGCAGTATTTT.

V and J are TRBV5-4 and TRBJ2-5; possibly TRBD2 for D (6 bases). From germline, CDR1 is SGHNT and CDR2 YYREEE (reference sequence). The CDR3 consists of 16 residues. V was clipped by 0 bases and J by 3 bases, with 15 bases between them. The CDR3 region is CASSLEFRASEETQYF. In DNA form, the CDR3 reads TGTGCCAGCAGCTTGGAGTTTAGGGCTAGCGAAGAGACCCAGTACTTC. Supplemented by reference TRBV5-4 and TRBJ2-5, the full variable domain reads ETGVTQSPTHLIKTRGQQVTLRCSSQSGHNTVSWYQQALGQGPQFIFQYYREEENGRGNFPPRFSGLQFPNYSSELNVNALELDDSALYLCASSLEFRASEETQYFGPGTRLLVL.

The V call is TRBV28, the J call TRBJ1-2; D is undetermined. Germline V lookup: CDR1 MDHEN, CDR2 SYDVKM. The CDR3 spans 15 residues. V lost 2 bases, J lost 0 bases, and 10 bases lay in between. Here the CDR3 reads CASSLSAGANYGYTF. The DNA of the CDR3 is TGTGCCAGCAGTTTAAGTGCAGGCGCTAACTATGGCTACACCTTC.

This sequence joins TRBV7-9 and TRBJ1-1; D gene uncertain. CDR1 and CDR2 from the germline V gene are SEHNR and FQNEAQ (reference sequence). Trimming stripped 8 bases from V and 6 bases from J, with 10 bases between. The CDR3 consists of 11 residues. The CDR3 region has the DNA TGTGCCAGCGGGAGCGCTTCTGAAGCTTTCTTT. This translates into CASGSASEAFF. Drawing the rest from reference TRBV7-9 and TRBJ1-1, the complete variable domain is DTGVSQNPRHKITKRGQNVTFRCDPISEHNRLYWYRQTLGQGPEFLTYFQNEAQLEKSRLLSDRFSAERPKGSFSTLEIQRTEQGDSAMYLCASGSASEAFFGQGTRLTVV.

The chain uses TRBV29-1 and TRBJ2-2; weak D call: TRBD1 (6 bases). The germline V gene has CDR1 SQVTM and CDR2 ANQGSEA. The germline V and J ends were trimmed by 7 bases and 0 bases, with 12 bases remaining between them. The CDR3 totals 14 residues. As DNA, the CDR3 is TGCAGCGCCACGGACAGAACGAACACCGGGGAGCTGTTTTTT. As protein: CSATDRTNTGELFF.

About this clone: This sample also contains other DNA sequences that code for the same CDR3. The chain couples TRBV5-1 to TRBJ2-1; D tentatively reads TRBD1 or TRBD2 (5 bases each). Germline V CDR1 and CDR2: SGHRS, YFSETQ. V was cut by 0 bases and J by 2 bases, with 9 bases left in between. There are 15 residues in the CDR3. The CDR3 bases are TGCGCCAGCAGCTTGGGGGGACCGACCTACAATGAGCAGTTCTTC. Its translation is CASSLGGPTYNEQFF.

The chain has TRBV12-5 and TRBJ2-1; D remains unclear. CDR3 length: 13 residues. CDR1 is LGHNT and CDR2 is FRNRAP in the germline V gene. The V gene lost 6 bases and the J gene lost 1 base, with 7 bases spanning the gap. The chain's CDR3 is CASGSGSYNEQFF. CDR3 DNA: TGTGCTAGTGGGTCCGGGTCCTACAATGAGCAGTTCTTC.

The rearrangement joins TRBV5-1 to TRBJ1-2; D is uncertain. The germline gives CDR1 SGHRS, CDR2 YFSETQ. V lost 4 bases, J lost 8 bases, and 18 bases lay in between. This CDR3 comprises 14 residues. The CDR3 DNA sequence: TGCGCCAGCAGCCCGGACGGAACCCTGGAGGGCTACACCTTC. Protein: CASSPDGTLEGYTF.

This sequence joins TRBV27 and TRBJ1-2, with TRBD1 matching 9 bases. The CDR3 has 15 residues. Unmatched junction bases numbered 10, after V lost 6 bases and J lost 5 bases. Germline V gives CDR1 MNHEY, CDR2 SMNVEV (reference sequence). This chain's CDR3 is CASRTTGGVGYGYTF. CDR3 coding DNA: TGTGCCAGCAGGACTACAGGGGGCGTCGGATATGGCTACACCTTC.

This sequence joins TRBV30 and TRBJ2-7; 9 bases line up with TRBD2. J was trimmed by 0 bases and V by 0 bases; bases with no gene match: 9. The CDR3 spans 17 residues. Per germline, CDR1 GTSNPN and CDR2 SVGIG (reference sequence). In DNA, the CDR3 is TGTGCCTGGAGTGTATCTAGGCTAGCGGGATTCTCCTACGAGCAGTACTTC. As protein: CAWSVSRLAGFSYEQYF.